This T cell receptor (beta chain) was retrieved from a study of cytomegalovirus exposure and HLA in healthy donors. General observations from the study: Per a later analysis, 15,000 to 20,000 TCR beta sequences showed association with HLA alleles at 0.05 false discovery rate. Rates of TCR association differed by HLA locus in a later analysis, with DRB1 highest and HLA-C lowest.

Use of 60 Vbeta and 13 Jbeta primers characterized the PCR. In the original analysis: About 10 million of some 80 million unique TCR beta chains were shared, per a later count. Clones were read by immunoSEQ multiplex PCR, and TCRdb kept only the in-frame ones, dropping some. V and J calls plus clone size are reproduced from that table; the DNA served to infer D and trimming. The sample lists 150,000 to 200,000 clones, approximately 71% occurring once. Worth noting for this clone: Antigen unknown.

Input material: PBMCs. This sequence was found in a girl between 10 and 17 years old in good health and CMV-seronegative.

CDR3: CASSFEQGRPWSSPLHF. The CDR3 DNA is TGTGCCAGCAGCTTCGAACAGGGGCGCCCTTGGAGTTCACCCCTCCACTTT. The V and J genes are TRBV7-8 and TRBJ1-6; 7 bases map to TRBD1. This CDR3 is built from 17 residues. The germline CDR1 and CDR2 sequences are SGHVS and FQNEAQ. Trimming at V came to 3 bases and at J to 9 bases, leaving 14 bases not matched to a gene.